This TCR beta chain was identified in a study of metastatic and nonmetastatic thyroid tumors. The overall study: Repertoires of blood and of tissue (tumor or nodule) from malignant and benign thyroid patients were compared. Study-wide findings and caveats: Within blood and tumor, benign nodules reportedly had significantly lower TCR beta diversity than malignant thyroid tumors did.

Each patient went into thyroid surgery without having received any treatment. CDR3 length: 14 residues. CDR1 and CDR2 from the germline V gene are MDHEN and SYDVKM. Trimming cost V 8 bases and J 0 bases, with 11 bases left between them. In this sample, this clone turned up many times. Its antigen is still unknown. In the source study's methods: The study's classifier, a distant-metastasis tool for papillary thyroid cancer, was built using CDR3 differences across clinicopathological groups. TCRdb redid the clone calls on the PCR reads using MiXCR. TCRdb's processing, not the authors' own work, is the source of the V and J calls. The sample yields some 28,000 clones, roughly a quarter seen once.

This clonotype was obtained from a female donor with papillary thyroid cancer or a benign thyroid nodule (not recorded which). Some clones in this sample may be carry-over from other donors' samples. The chain links TRBV28 to TRBJ1-5; D is undetermined. Material for sequencing was blood. Written as DNA, the CDR3 is TGTGCCAGCCTCCCCCCTTATAGCAATCAGCCCCAGCATTTT. Translated: CASLPPYSNQPQHF.